The entry that follows covers one TCR beta chain sequence. Germline V gives CDR1 MRHNA, CDR2 SNTAGT. This CDR3 is 13 amino acids long. Trimming pared 5 bases from V and 1 base from J, leaving 8 bases between. These data are taken from a study of OX40 agonist ivuxolimab in advanced cancers. Sequencing used immunoSEQ multiplex PCR; TCRdb keeps in-frame clones, though not all of them. Of some 65,000 clones listed, 80% to 90% are singletons. V is TRBV6-4 and J is TRBJ1-1; D is ambiguous. The sequencing used CD4+ or CD8+ T cells sorted from blood, collected in a trial of the OX40 agonist ivuxolimab. This receptor was taken from an adult with an advanced solid tumor such as melanoma, head and neck, liver or kidney cancer. The CDR3 nucleotides read TGTGCCAGCAGTACAGCCCCGAACACTGAAGCTTTCTTT. Amino acids: CASSTAPNTEAFF.